The clone carrying this TCR beta chain has a handful of counts. What it binds is not known. These data are taken from a study of identical twins. Broader study findings: Potential partial confounding of zero-insertion analyses by invariant MAIT and iNKT cells was noted. Where out-of-frame alpha sequences were twin-shared, they showed excess low generation probability. Within cord blood, abundant beta clonotypes carried fewer insertions, but memory repertoires showed no such trend.

TCRdb analysed the 5' RACE reads with MiXCR anew, one entry per CDR3 protein. The sample lists around 1.7 million distinct CDR3 sequences; roughly 35% were seen once. In germline, CDR1 is DFQATT, CDR2 SNEGSKA (reference sequence). The CDR3 runs to 14 residues. V was trimmed by 0 bases and J by 3 bases, leaving 9 bases between them. The clonotype originates from a newborn girl in good health. The rearrangement joins TRBV20-1 to TRBJ1-5, with no clear D. Sample: cord blood. CDR3 DNA sequence: TGCAGTGCTAGAGAGGCGGGGTACAATCAGCCCCAGCATTTT. Translation gives CSAREAGYNQPQHF.